Below, 8 T cell receptor beta chains from the same sample are listed, as sequenced in a study of shared clonotypes between healthy human individuals. Sequencing used immunoSEQ multiplex PCR; TCRdb keeps in-frame clones, though not all of them. The sample carries roughly 1,500,000 clones, 97% to 99% recorded once. The sequenced sample consisted of naive CD4+ T cells sorted from blood. The subset was: CD45RA+ positively selected. Source of these receptors: a young man in good health.

This chain links TRBV15 with TRBJ2-1; no clear D. The germline CDR1 and CDR2 sequences are LNHNV and YYDKDF (reference sequence). CDR3 length: 16 amino acids. V was trimmed by 0 bases and J by 6 bases, leaving 15 bases between them. CDR3 bases: TGTGCCACCAGCAGAGATCCGCTGGGCGGCCCCAATGAGCAGTTCTTC. Its translation is CATSRDPLGGPNEQFF.

This chain links TRBV18 with TRBJ1-5; D gene ambiguous. This CDR3 contains 16 residues. V was pared by 3 bases and J by 1 base, with 13 bases between. Germline loops: CDR1 KGHSH, CDR2 LQKENI. CDR3 loop: CASSPFRSTSNQPQHF. For the CDR3, the DNA is TGTGCCAGCTCACCCTTCCGGTCGACGAGCAATCAGCCCCAGCATTTT.

This chain uses TRBV6-1 with TRBJ2-3; 10 bases line up with TRBD1. J gave up 2 bases and V 2 bases, and 4 bases lay outside the gene matches. Germline assignment: CDR1 MNHNS and CDR2 SASEGT. The CDR3 contains 16 residues. This CDR3 reads CASSEIGTGDTDTQYF. The CDR3 nucleotides read TGTGCCAGCAGTGAAATTGGGACAGGGGACACAGATACGCAGTATTTT.

The chain recombines TRBV2 with TRBJ2-2, with 9 bases aligning to TRBD2. CDR1 is SNHLY and CDR2 is FYNNEI in the germline V gene. After removal of 6 bases from V and 1 base from J, the junction contained 3 bases not matched to a gene. The CDR3 contains 15 residues. CDR3 protein: CASSRTSVNTGELFF. In nucleotides, the CDR3 is TGTGCCAGCAGCAGGACTAGCGTGAACACCGGGGAGCTGTTTTTT.

The V gene is TRBV18, the J gene TRBJ2-7; 7 positions agree with TRBD2. Germline V gives CDR1 KGHSH, CDR2 LQKENI. The CDR3 runs 15 residues. Trimming at V came to 3 bases and at J to 5 bases, leaving 10 bases not matched to a gene. The CDR3 sequence: CASSPGTIPPNEQYF. CDR3 in DNA: TGTGCCAGCTCACCGGGGACTATCCCCCCTAACGAGCAGTACTTC.

Worth noting for this clone: This CDR3 is also generated by other DNA sequences in the sample. The chain combines TRBV29-1 with TRBJ2-7; 7 nucleotides match TRBD1. After removal of 6 bases from V and 2 bases from J, the junction contained 4 bases not matched to a gene. Germline V gene sequence: CDR1 SQVTM, CDR2 ANQGSEA. The CDR3 totals 12 residues. CDR3 sequence (DNA): TGCAGCGTCCGGGACAGCGCCTACGAGCAGTACTTC. It yields the protein CSVRDSAYEQYF.

The V call is TRBV11-2, the J call TRBJ2-4; 10 positions agree with TRBD2. This CDR3 region has 19 residues. Germline V gene sequence: CDR1 SGHAT, CDR2 FQNNGV. Losses at the gene ends were 3 bases for V and 0 bases for J; bases not matched to a gene: 11. CDR3 loop: CASSFTTSGLKLAKNIQYF. CDR3 bases: TGTGCCAGCAGCTTTACGACTAGCGGGTTGAAGTTAGCCAAAAACATTCAGTACTTC.

J is TRBJ2-6 and V is TRBV11-2; D is ambiguous. V gave up 4 bases and J gave up 0 bases, with 16 bases separating them. This CDR3 is built from 18 residues. The germline V gene encodes CDR1 SGHAT and CDR2 FQNNGV. CDR3 DNA sequence: TGTGCCAGCAGCTACCGATGGATTCATAGCTCTGGGGCCAACGTCCTGACTTTC. It codes for CASSYRWIHSSGANVLTF.